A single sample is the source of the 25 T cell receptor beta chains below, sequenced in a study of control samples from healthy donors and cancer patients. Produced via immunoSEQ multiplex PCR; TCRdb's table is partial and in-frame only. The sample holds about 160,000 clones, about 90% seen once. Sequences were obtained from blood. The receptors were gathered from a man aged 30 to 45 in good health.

The CDR3 loop reads CASTRTVPARYGYTF. The CDR3 bases are TGTGCCAGCACCAGAACAGTTCCGGCAAGGTATGGCTACACCTTC. The chain is built from TRBV6-5 and TRBJ1-2, with no clear D. Deletions cut 7 bases from V and 5 bases from J, with 20 bases between. Per the germline V gene, CDR1 is MNHEY and CDR2 is SVGAGI. CDR3 length equals 15 residues.

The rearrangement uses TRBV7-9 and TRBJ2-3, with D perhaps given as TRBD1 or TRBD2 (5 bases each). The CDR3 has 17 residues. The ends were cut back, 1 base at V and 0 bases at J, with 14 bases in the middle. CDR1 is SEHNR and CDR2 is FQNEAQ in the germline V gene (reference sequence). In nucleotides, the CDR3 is TGTGCCAGCAGCTTAGATGTGGGGGAACCAAGCACAGATACGCAGTATTTT. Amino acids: CASSLDVGEPSTDTQYF.

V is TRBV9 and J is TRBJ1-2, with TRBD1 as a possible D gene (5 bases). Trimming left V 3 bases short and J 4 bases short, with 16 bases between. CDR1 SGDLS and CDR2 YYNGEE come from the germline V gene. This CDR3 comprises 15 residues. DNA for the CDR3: TGTGCCAGCAGCGCACAAAGGCAGGGCTCCTATGGCTACACCTTC. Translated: CASSAQRQGSYGYTF.

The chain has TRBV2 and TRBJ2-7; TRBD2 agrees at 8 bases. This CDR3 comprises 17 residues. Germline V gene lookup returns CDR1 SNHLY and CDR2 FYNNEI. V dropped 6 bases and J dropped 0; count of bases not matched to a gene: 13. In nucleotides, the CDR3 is TGTGCCAGCAGAAAAGCCGGCGGGGGGATGTTCTCCTACGAGCAGTACTTC. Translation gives CASRKAGGGMFSYEQYF.

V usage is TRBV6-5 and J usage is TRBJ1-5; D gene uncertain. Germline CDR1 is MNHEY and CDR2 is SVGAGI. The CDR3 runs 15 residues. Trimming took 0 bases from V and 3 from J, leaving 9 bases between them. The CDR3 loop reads CASSYSIDTNQPQHF. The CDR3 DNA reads TGTGCCAGCAGTTACTCGATCGACACCAATCAGCCCCAGCATTTT.

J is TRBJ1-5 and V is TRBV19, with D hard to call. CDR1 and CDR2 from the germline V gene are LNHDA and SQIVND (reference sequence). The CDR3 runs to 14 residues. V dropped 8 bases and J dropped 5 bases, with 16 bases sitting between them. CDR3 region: CASAHGVSYQPQHF. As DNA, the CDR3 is TGTGCCAGTGCCCACGGGGTTTCCTATCAGCCCCAGCATTTT.

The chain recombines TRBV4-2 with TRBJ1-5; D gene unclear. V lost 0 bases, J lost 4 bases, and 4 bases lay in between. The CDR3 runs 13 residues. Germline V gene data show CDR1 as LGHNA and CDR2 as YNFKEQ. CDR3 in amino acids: CASSQEANQPQHF. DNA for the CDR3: TGTGCCAGCAGCCAAGAAGCTAATCAGCCCCAGCATTTT.

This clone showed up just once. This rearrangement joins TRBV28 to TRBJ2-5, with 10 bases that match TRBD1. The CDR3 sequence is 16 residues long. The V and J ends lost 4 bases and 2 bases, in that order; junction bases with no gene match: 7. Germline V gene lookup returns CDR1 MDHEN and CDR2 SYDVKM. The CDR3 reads CASSYSGTGEQETQYF. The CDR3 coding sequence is TGTGCCAGCAGTTACTCCGGGACAGGGGAACAAGAGACCCAGTACTTC.

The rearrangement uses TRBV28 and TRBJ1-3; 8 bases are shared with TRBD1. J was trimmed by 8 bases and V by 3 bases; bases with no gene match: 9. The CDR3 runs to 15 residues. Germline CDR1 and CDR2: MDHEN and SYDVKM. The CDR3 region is CASSLDRAIEDTIYF. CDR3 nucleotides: TGTGCCAGCAGTTTGGACAGGGCGATTGAGGACACCATATATTTT.

Written as DNA, the CDR3 is TGTGCCAGCAGCTTGGCTCCTACCTACGAGCAGTACTTC. Translating gives CASSLAPTYEQYF. The chain uses TRBV5-4 and TRBJ2-7, with D unresolved. This CDR3 region has 13 residues. Trimming stripped 0 bases from V and 2 bases from J, with 6 bases between. CDR1 is SGHNT and CDR2 is YYREEE in the germline V gene (reference sequence).

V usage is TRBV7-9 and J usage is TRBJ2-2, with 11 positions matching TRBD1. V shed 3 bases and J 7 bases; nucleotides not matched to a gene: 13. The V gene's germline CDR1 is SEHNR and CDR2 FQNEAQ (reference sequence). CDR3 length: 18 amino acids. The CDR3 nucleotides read TGTGCCAGCAGCTTTACCGGGACAGGGGGTCGAGTTGGCGGGGAGCTGTTTTTT. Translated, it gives CASSFTGTGGRVGGELFF.

The CDR3 coding sequence is TGTGCCAGCAGCTTTGGCCACCAAGAGACCCAGTACTTC. Its translation is CASSFGHQETQYF. V is TRBV11-2 and J is TRBJ2-5; no clear D. Germline V CDR1 and CDR2: SGHAT, FQNNGV. Trimming stripped 3 bases from V and 0 bases from J, with 5 bases between. The CDR3 extends over 13 amino acids.

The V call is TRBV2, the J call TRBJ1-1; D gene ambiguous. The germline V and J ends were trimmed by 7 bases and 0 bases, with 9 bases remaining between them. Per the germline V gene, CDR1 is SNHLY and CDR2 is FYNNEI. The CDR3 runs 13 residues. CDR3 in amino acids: CASNPTVNTEAFF. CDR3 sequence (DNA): TGTGCCAGCAACCCTACCGTGAACACTGAAGCTTTCTTT.

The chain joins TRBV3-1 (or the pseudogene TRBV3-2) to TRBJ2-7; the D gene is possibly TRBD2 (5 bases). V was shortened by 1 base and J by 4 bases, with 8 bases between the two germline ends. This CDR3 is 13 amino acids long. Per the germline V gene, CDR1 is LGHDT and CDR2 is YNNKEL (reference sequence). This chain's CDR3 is CASSQVSGYEQYF. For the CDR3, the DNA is TGTGCCAGCAGCCAAGTATCGGGGTACGAGCAGTACTTC.

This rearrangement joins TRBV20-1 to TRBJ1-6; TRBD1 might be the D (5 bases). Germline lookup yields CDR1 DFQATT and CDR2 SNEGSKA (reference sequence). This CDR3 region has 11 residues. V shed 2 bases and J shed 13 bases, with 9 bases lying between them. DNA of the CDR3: TGCAGTGCTAGATCGGGGGTCCCCCTCCACTTT. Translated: CSARSGVPLHF.

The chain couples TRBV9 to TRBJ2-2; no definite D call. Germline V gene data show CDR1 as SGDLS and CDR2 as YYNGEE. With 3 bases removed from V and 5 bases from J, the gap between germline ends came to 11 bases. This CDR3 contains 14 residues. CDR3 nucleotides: TGTGCCAGCAGCGCCAGGACGGATACCGGGGAGCTGTTTTTT. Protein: CASSARTDTGELFF. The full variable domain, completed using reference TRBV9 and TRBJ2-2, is DSGVTQTPKHLITATGQRVTLRCSPRSGDLSVYWYQQSLDQGLQFLIQYYNGEERAKGNILERFSAQQFPDLHSELNLSSLELGDSALYFCASSARTDTGELFFGEGSRLTVL.

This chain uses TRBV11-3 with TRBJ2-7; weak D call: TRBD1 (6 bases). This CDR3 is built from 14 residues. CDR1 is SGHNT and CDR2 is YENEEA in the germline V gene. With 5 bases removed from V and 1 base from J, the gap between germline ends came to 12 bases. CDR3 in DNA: TGTGCCAGCAGCCAAGGGGGAGAATCCTACGAGCAGTACTTC. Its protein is CASSQGGESYEQYF.

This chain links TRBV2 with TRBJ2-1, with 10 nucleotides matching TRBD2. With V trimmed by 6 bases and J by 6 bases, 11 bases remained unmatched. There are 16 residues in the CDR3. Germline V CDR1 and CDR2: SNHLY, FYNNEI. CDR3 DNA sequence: TGTGCCAGCAGGGACCCCCCGGGACTAGCGCCCAATGAGCAGTTCTTC. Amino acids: CASRDPPGLAPNEQFF.

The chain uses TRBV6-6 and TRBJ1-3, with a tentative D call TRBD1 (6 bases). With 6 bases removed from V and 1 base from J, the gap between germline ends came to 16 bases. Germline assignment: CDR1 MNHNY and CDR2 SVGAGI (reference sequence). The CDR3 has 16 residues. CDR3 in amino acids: CASRDGTSGSGNTIYF. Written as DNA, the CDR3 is TGTGCCAGCAGGGACGGGACAAGTGGATCTGGAAACACCATATATTTT.

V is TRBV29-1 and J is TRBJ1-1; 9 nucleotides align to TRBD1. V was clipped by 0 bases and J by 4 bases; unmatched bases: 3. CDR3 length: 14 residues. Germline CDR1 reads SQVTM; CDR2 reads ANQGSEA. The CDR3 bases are TGCAGCGTTGAAGATCGACAGGGGGGCACTGAAGCTTTCTTT. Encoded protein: CSVEDRQGGTEAFF.

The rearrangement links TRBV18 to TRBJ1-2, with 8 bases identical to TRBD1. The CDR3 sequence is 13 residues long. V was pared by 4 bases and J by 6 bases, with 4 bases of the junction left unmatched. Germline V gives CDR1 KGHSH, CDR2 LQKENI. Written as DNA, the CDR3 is TGTGCCAGCTCACTACAGGGGGAAAATGGCTACACCTTC. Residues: CASSLQGENGYTF.

CDR3 sequence (DNA): TGCGCCAGCAGCCAAGCAGGCAGATTGAACTATGGCTACACCTTC. This gives the protein CASSQAGRLNYGYTF. The chain joins TRBV4-1 to TRBJ1-2; D is ambiguous. V lost 1 base and J 2 bases, leaving 11 bases between the germline ends. The germline gives CDR1 MGHRA, CDR2 YSYEKL. CDR3 length: 15 residues.

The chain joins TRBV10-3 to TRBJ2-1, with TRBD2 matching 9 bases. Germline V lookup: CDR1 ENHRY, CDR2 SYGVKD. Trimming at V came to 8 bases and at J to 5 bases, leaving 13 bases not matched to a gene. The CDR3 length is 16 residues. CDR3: CAIGVGASGDHNEQFF. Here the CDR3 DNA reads TGTGCCATCGGTGTTGGGGCTAGCGGGGACCACAATGAGCAGTTCTTC.

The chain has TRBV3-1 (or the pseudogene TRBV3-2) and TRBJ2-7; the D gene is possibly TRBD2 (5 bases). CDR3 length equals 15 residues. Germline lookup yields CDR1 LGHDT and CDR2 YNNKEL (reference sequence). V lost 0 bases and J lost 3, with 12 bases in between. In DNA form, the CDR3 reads TGTGCCAGCAGCCAAGAAGGGAGCTGGAGCTACGAGCAGTACTTC. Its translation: CASSQEGSWSYEQYF.

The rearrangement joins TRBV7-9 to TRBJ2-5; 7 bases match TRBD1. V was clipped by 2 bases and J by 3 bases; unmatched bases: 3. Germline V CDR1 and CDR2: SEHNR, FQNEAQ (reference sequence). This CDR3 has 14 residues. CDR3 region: CASSLPTGEETQYF. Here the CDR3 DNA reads TGTGCCAGCAGCTTACCAACAGGGGAAGAGACCCAGTACTTC.